The entry below gives a single TCR beta chain sequence along with its context. TCRdb re-analysed the reads in MiXCR, keeping a single row per CDR3 protein. The data contain 100,000 or so distinct CDR3 sequences, under 25% of them singletons. With 6 bases clipped from V and 2 bases from J, the junction kept 4 bases outside the gene matches. The germline V gene encodes CDR1 SQVTM and CDR2 ANQGSEA. The CDR3 is 13 amino acids. The data are from a study of T cell repertoires in cytomegalovirus infection. Sequenced: CD8+ T cells from PBMCs. The receptor was isolated from a human donor in good health (CMV status not recorded). Some clones in this sample may be carry-over from other donors' samples. The rearrangement uses TRBV29-1 and TRBJ2-7; 10 nucleotides line up with TRBD1. Here the CDR3 DNA reads TGCAGCGTCAAAGGACAGGGGGCCTACGAGCAGTACTTC. Its translation: CSVKGQGAYEQYF.